This T cell receptor (beta chain) came from a study of blood T cell repertoires in COVID-19. Study overall: Italy, Spain and the United States were the sources of the convalescent and acute COVID-19 samples.

Trimming stripped 3 bases from V and 2 bases from J, with 17 bases between. Germline CDR1 ENHRY, CDR2 SYGVKD. This CDR3 comprises 17 residues. The method was immunoSEQ multiplex PCR; TCRdb's version includes in-frame clones alone and lacks a portion of them. The table has roughly 180,000 clones, around 86% seen once. The origin of this receptor is a man aged 55 to 70 with acute or convalescent COVID-19. V is TRBV10-3 and J is TRBJ1-5, with D uncertain. Sequenced material: peripheral blood. The DNA for the CDR3 is TGTGCCATCAGTGAAGGGTTAAGGGAGAACGGCAATCAGCCCCAGCATTTT. Translation gives CAISEGLRENGNQPQHF.